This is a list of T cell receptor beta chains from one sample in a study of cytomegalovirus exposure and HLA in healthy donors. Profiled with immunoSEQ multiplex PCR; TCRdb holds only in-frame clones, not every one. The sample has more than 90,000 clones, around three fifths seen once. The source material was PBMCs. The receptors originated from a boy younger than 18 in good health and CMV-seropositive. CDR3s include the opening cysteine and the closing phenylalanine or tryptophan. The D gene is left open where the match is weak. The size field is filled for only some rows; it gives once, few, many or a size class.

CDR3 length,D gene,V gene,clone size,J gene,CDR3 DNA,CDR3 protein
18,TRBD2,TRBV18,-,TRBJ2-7,TGTGCCAGCTCTTACTCGGGGCTAGCGGGTACGATGCACTACGAGCAGTACTTC,CASSYSGLAGTMHYEQYF
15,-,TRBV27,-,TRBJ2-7,TGTGCCAGCAGTTTAGTTACGGGGTTCTCCTACGAGCAGTACTTC,CASSLVTGFSYEQYF
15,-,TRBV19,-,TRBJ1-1,TGTGCCAGTAGTATCCCCGCAGGGCCGAACACTGAAGCTTTCTTT,CASSIPAGPNTEAFF
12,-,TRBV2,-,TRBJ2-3,TGTGCCAGCAGTGAAGCAAAGGAGAAGCAGTATTTT,CASSEAKEKQYF
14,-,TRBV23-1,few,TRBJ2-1,TGCGCCAGCAGTCATAGTACAGGTGGGAATGAGCAGTTCTTC,CASSHSTGGNEQFF
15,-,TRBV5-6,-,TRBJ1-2,TGTGCCAGCAGCTTGGTGCAGGGGCTTAACTATGGCTACACCTTC,CASSLVQGLNYGYTF
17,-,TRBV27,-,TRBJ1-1,TGTGCCAGCAGTTTAAAGTGGTCCCATTACGGGTTCACTGAAGCTTTCTTT,CASSLKWSHYGFTEAFF
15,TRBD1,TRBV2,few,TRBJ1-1,TGTGCCAGCAGGACCGGAAAGACAGGGGGCACTGAAGCTTTCTTT,CASRTGKTGGTEAFF
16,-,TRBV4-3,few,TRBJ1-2,TGCGCCAGCAGCCAAGGTCTTGACCGGCAGGGCTATGGCTACACCTTC,CASSQGLDRQGYGYTF
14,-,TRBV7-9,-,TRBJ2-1,TGTGCCAGCAGCTTTTTGGGGGGGCTGGATGAGCAGTTCTTC,CASSFLGGLDEQFF
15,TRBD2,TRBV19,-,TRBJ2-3,TGTGCCAGTAGTAAGGGACTAGCGATAACAGATACGCAGTATTTT,CASSKGLAITDTQYF
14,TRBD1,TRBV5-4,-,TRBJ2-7,TGTGCCAGCAGCTGGGGACAGGGGTATTACGAGCAGTACTTC,CASSWGQGYYEQYF
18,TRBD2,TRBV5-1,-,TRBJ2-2,TGCGCCAGCAGCTTGGGACTAGCCAGGTCTGAGGGCACCGGGGAGCTGTTTTTT,CASSLGLARSEGTGELFF
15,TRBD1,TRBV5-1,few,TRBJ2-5,TGCGCCAGCAGCTTGGATGGGACAGGGAGGGGTGAGCAGTACTTC,CASSLDGTGRGEQYF
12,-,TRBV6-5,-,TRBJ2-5,TGTGCCAGCAGCTCATCGAGAGAGACCCAGTACTTC,CASSSSRETQYF
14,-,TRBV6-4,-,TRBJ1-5,TGTGCCAGAAGGGGGACCCTTAACAATCAGCCCCAGCATTTT,CARRGTLNNQPQHF
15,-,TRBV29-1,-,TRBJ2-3,TGCAGCGTTGAAGACTCTGGGGGGTGGACAGATACGCAGTATTTT,CSVEDSGGWTDTQYF
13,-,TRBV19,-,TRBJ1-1,TGTGCCAGTAGTATTGGGGGGTTGGCTGAAGCTTTCTTT,CASSIGGLAEAFF
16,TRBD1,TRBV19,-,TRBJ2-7,TGTGCCAGTAGTACCCAGGACAGGGGCGATCCCTACGAGCAGTACTTC,CASSTQDRGDPYEQYF
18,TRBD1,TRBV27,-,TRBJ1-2,TGTGCCAGCAGTGCTAGACCCACCGGGACAGGGTCTGGCTATGGCTACACCTTC,CASSARPTGTGSGYGYTF
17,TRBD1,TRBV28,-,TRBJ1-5,TGTGCCAGCAGTTTCGTTGTTGGACAGGGCACCAATCAGCCCCAGCATTTT,CASSFVVGQGTNQPQHF
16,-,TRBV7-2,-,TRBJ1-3,TGTGCCAGCAGCCAGTACCTGGGGCGCTCTGGAAACACCATATATTTT,CASSQYLGRSGNTIYF
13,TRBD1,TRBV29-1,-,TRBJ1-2,TGCAGCGTTGTAGGGGGACAGACAAATGGCTACACCTTC,CSVVGGQTNGYTF
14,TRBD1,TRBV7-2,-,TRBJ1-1,TGTGCCAGCAGCTTAACAGGGGGTGGAACTGAAGCTTTCTTT,CASSLTGGGTEAFF
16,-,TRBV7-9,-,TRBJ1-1,TGTTCCAGCAGTTCCATCCCCTTTGCAGGGAACACTGAAGCTTTCTTT,CSSSSIPFAGNTEAFF
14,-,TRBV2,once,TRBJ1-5,TGTGCCAGCAGTGTCTCGCAGAACAATCAGCCCCAGCATTTT,CASSVSQNNQPQHF
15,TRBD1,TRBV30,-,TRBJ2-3,TGTGCCTGGAGCGCAACCGGACAGGGAACAGATACGCAGTATTTT,CAWSATGQGTDTQYF
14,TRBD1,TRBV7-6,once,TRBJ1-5,TGTGCCAGCAGTAAAGACCAGGGGGCTCAGCCCCAGCATTTT,CASSKDQGAQPQHF
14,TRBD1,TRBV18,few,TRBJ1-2,TGTGCCAGCTCACCAGTTGCCAGGGGGAGCGGCTACACCTTC,CASSPVARGSGYTF
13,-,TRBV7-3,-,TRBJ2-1,TGTGCCAGCAGCTTAAACTGGAGTAATGAGCAGTTCTTC,CASSLNWSNEQFF
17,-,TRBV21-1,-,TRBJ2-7,TGTGCCAGCAGCAAAGCTCCGCGGGACGGTACCCCCTACGAGCAGTACTTC,CASSKAPRDGTPYEQYF
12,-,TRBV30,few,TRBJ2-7,TGTGCCATTCTAAACCCGGGTGGCGAGCAGTACTTC,CAILNPGGEQYF
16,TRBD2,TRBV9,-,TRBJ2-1,TGTGCCAGCAGCGTCAAGCGGGGGGGCTCCACCGCTGAGCAGTTCTTC,CASSVKRGGSTAEQFF
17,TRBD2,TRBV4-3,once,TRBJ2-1,TGCGCCAGCAGCCGAGGGACTAGCGGGAGGGAGGGTGATGAGCAGTTCTTC,CASSRGTSGREGDEQFF
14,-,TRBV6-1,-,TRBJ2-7,TGTGCCAGCATGTATAGGCAGGGGGGCTACGAGCAGTACTTC,CASMYRQGGYEQYF
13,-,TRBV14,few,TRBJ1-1,TGTGCCAGCAGCTCCGATCACTCGGGTGAAGCTTTCTTT,CASSSDHSGEAFF
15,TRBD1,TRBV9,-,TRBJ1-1,TGTGCCAGCAGCCCCACAGGGGCCCTGAACACTGAAGCTTTCTTT,CASSPTGALNTEAFF
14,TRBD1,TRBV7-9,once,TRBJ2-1,TGTGCCAGCAGCATGGACAGGGGTTACAATGAGCAGTTCTTC,CASSMDRGYNEQFF
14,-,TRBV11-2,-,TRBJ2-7,TGTGCCAGCAGCTTGACGAGGGGGAGCGACGAGCAGTACTTC,CASSLTRGSDEQYF
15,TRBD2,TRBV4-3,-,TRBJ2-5,TGCGCCAGCAGCCGCGAGGGACTAGCGGGAGAGACCCAGTACTTC,CASSREGLAGETQYF
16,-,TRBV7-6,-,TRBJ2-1,TGTGCCAGCAGCTTAGTAGTAGGGGGCTCCTACAATGAGCAGTTCTTC,CASSLVVGGSYNEQFF
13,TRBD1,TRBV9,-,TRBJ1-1,TGTGCCAGCAGCGAAACAGGGGCCACTGAAGCTTTCTTT,CASSETGATEAFF
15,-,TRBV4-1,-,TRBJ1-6,TGCGCCAGCAGCCACGCGGGACTGGAGGGTTCACCCCTCCACTTT,CASSHAGLEGSPLHF
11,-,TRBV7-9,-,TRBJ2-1,TGTGCCAGCGGCCACTACAATGAGCAGTTCTTC,CASGHYNEQFF
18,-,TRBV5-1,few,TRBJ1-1,TGCGCCAGCAGCCCGGTGGGGGGAAGGGGAAACAATTACACTGAAGCTTTCTTT,CASSPVGGRGNNYTEAFF
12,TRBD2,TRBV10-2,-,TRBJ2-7,TGCGCCAGCAGTGATAGCGGGGTCGAGCAGTACTTC,CASSDSGVEQYF
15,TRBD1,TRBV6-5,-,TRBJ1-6,TGTGCCAGCAGTCGACAAGGACAGGTTGGATCACCCCTCCACTTT,CASSRQGQVGSPLHF
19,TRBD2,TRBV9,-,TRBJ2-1,TGTGCCAGCAGCTCCAACCCTTGGAATAGCGGGAGCCCCGGGAATGAGCAGTTCTTC,CASSSNPWNSGSPGNEQFF
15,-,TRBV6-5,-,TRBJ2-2,TGTGCCAGCAGTCCCTCTCAGGGGAACACCGGGGAGCTGTTTTTT,CASSPSQGNTGELFF
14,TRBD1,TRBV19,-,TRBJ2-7,TGTGCCAGTAGTGACGACAGGGGTTCCAACGAGCAGTACTTC,CASSDDRGSNEQYF
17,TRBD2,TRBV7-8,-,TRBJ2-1,TGTGCCAGCAGCTTACCGGAGCGGGAGGTCTCCTACAATGAGCAGTTCTTC,CASSLPEREVSYNEQFF
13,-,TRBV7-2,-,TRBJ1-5,TGTGCCAGCAGCCCCAGTACCAATCAGCCCCAGCATTTT,CASSPSTNQPQHF
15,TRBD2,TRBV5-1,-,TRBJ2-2,TGCGCCAGCAGCTTAGCGGGGATGAACACCGGGGAGCTGTTTTTT,CASSLAGMNTGELFF
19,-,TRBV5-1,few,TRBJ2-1,TGCGCCAGCAGCTTGGCTCGGGTAGCGGATAGCTCGGGGTACAATGAGCAGTTCTTC,CASSLARVADSSGYNEQFF
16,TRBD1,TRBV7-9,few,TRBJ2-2,TGTGCCAGCAGCATAACGCGGACAGGGGGCCCCGGGGAGCTGTTTTTT,CASSITRTGGPGELFF